This is a list of T cell receptor beta chains from one sample in a study of shared clonotypes between healthy human individuals. The assay was immunoSEQ multiplex PCR, and TCRdb's table has in-frame clones only and misses some. The repertoire includes fewer than 700,000 clones, roughly 95% of them detected once, and about 0.11% sits in the top ten. Sequencing input: naive CD8+ T cells sorted from blood. These receptors were obtained from a woman under 40 in good health. CDR3s include the opening cysteine and the closing phenylalanine or tryptophan. A D gene is named only where the DNA matches it firmly. Size values are once, few and many counts, or a class for expanded clones, and some rows have none.

CDR3 DNA: TGTGCCAGCAGTGTCGGACAGGGGTACACTGAAGCTTTCTTT
CDR3 protein: CASSVGQGYTEAFF
clone size: .
V gene: TRBV27
J gene: TRBJ1-1
D gene: TRBD1

CDR3 DNA: TGTGCCAGCAGTTACTCGAAAGGGGACGGAAACACCATATATTTT
CDR3 protein: CASSYSKGDGNTIYF
clone size: once
V gene: TRBV6-5
J gene: TRBJ1-3
D gene: .

CDR3 DNA: TGTGCCAGCAGCTTAAGTTCAGTCAGGACCCGGAGAGGTGAAGCTTTCTTT
CDR3 protein: CASSLSSVRTRRGEAFF
clone size: .
V gene: TRBV7-6
J gene: TRBJ1-1
D gene: .

CDR3 DNA: TGTGCCAGCAGTTCCCAAACGACCTTCCCAGGGGAGAGCGGCTACACCTTC
CDR3 protein: CASSSQTTFPGESGYTF
clone size: .
V gene: TRBV28
J gene: TRBJ1-2
D gene: .

CDR3 DNA: TGTGCCAGCAGCTTGAGGGCGAGCTCCTACGAGCAGTACTTC
CDR3 protein: CASSLRASSYEQYF
clone size: once
V gene: TRBV5-6
J gene: TRBJ2-7
D gene: .

CDR3 DNA: TGTGCCAGCAGCTTAGGACAGTACCAAGAGACCCAGTACTTC
CDR3 protein: CASSLGQYQETQYF
clone size: .
V gene: TRBV7-9
J gene: TRBJ2-5
D gene: .

CDR3 DNA: TGTGCCAGCAGTGAAGGAGCCCCGAACACTGAAGCTTTCTTT
CDR3 protein: CASSEGAPNTEAFF
clone size: .
V gene: TRBV2
J gene: TRBJ1-1
D gene: .

CDR3 DNA: TGTGCCAGTGCTATGACAGGGAGCTCCTACGAGCAGTACTTC
CDR3 protein: CASAMTGSSYEQYF
clone size: .
V gene: TRBV19
J gene: TRBJ2-7
D gene: TRBD1

CDR3 DNA: TGTGCCAGCAGTGAAGAGGAGGGCAGGACATTCACAGATACGCAGTATTTT
CDR3 protein: CASSEEEGRTFTDTQYF
clone size: .
V gene: TRBV2
J gene: TRBJ2-3
D gene: .

CDR3 DNA: TGCGCCAGCAGTGAGGTGGGGGGCCCTTTCGAGCAGTACTTC
CDR3 protein: CASSEVGGPFEQYF
clone size: .
V gene: TRBV10-1
J gene: TRBJ2-7
D gene: .

CDR3 DNA: TGTGCCAGCAGCCAGGGAGTCGGACTAGCGGGATCCTACGAGCAGTACTTC
CDR3 protein: CASSQGVGLAGSYEQYF
clone size: .
V gene: TRBV14
J gene: TRBJ2-7
D gene: TRBD2

CDR3 DNA: TGTGCCAGCACCGGGGGTATCGGGGGAATCCCAGATACGCAGTATTTT
CDR3 protein: CASTGGIGGIPDTQYF
clone size: .
V gene: TRBV2
J gene: TRBJ2-3
D gene: .

CDR3 DNA: TGTGCCAGCAGTGAATATCGGGGGACTAGCGGGCAAGATACGCAGTATTTT
CDR3 protein: CASSEYRGTSGQDTQYF
clone size: .
V gene: TRBV25-1
J gene: TRBJ2-3
D gene: TRBD2

CDR3 DNA: TGTGCCAGTAGTATAGTCCAGGGTAGCGACGAGCAGTACTTC
CDR3 protein: CASSIVQGSDEQYF
clone size: .
V gene: TRBV19
J gene: TRBJ2-7
D gene: .

CDR3 DNA: TGTGCCAGCAGTTCCACTAGCGGCAACTCCTACGAGCAGTACTTC
CDR3 protein: CASSSTSGNSYEQYF
clone size: .
V gene: TRBV11-2
J gene: TRBJ2-7
D gene: TRBD2

CDR3 DNA: TGTGCCAGCAGGGCGCGGACAGGGAATTCGGAGACCCAGTACTTC
CDR3 protein: CASRARTGNSETQYF
clone size: .
V gene: TRBV2
J gene: TRBJ2-5
D gene: TRBD1

CDR3 DNA: TGTGCCAGCAGCTCGCAAACGGCCCGCACAGATACGCAGTATTTT
CDR3 protein: CASSSQTARTDTQYF
clone size: .
V gene: TRBV5-4
J gene: TRBJ2-3
D gene: .

CDR3 DNA: TGTGCCAGCAGTTTAATGTCTAGCCGAGGGGGGGAGCAGTACTTC
CDR3 protein: CASSLMSSRGGEQYF
clone size: .
V gene: TRBV28
J gene: TRBJ2-7
D gene: .

CDR3 DNA: TGTGCCAGCAGCCTGGACGGCAACACCGGGGAGCTGTTTTTT
CDR3 protein: CASSLDGNTGELFF
clone size: .
V gene: TRBV5-6
J gene: TRBJ2-2
D gene: .

CDR3 DNA: TGTGCCAGCAGCCAGGGACAAGCAACTAATGAAAAACTGTTTTTT
CDR3 protein: CASSQGQATNEKLFF
clone size: .
V gene: TRBV2
J gene: TRBJ1-4
D gene: .

CDR3 DNA: TGTGCCAGCAGTTACTCGAACACAGATACGCAGTATTTT
CDR3 protein: CASSYSNTDTQYF
clone size: once
V gene: TRBV6-6
J gene: TRBJ2-3
D gene: .

CDR3 DNA: TGTGCCAGCAGCCCTACAGGGGTCTCTGGAAACACCATATATTTT
CDR3 protein: CASSPTGVSGNTIYF
clone size: .
V gene: TRBV7-9
J gene: TRBJ1-3
D gene: TRBD1

CDR3 DNA: TGTGCCAGCAGCGGTCGACAGGGGTTCTCCTATGGCTACACCTTC
CDR3 protein: CASSGRQGFSYGYTF
clone size: few
V gene: TRBV9
J gene: TRBJ1-2
D gene: TRBD1

CDR3 DNA: TGTGCCAGCACCATCACCGACAGGCCTGAAGCTTTCTTT
CDR3 protein: CASTITDRPEAFF
clone size: .
V gene: TRBV2
J gene: TRBJ1-1
D gene: .

CDR3 DNA: TGTGCCAGCAGCTTGGAAGGCGGGAGGGGCGAGCAGTACTTC
CDR3 protein: CASSLEGGRGEQYF
clone size: .
V gene: TRBV5-4
J gene: TRBJ2-7
D gene: TRBD2

CDR3 DNA: TGTGCCAGCAGTTTATGGTCCAGGATGAACACTGAAGCTTTCTTT
CDR3 protein: CASSLWSRMNTEAFF
clone size: .
V gene: TRBV27
J gene: TRBJ1-1
D gene: .

CDR3 DNA: TGTGCCAGCATGCCCCGCGAAAAGGGCGCGGTTGAAAAACTGTTTTTT
CDR3 protein: CASMPREKGAVEKLFF
clone size: .
V gene: TRBV9
J gene: TRBJ1-4
D gene: .

CDR3 DNA: TGCGCCAGCAGCCAAGCCGGCACCCTAGCAGCGGGAGCGTCCTACGAGCAGTACTTC
CDR3 protein: CASSQAGTLAAGASYEQYF
clone size: .
V gene: TRBV4-1
J gene: TRBJ2-7
D gene: TRBD2

CDR3 DNA: TGTGCCAGCAGCTTCGGGCAGGGAGGAAACACCATATATTTT
CDR3 protein: CASSFGQGGNTIYF
clone size: .
V gene: TRBV7-9
J gene: TRBJ1-3
D gene: .

CDR3 DNA: TGTGCCAGCAGCGCCGGGAGGGCGCCAAACACCATATATTTT
CDR3 protein: CASSAGRAPNTIYF
clone size: .
V gene: TRBV13
J gene: TRBJ1-3
D gene: .

CDR3 DNA: TGCGCCAGCAGCTACCCAACAGGGGGTAACTACGAGCAGTACTTC
CDR3 protein: CASSYPTGGNYEQYF
clone size: .
V gene: TRBV5-1
J gene: TRBJ2-7
D gene: TRBD1

CDR3 DNA: TGTGCCAGTAGTCCAAGGGTCTCAGCGGGTCAGCCCCAGCATTTT
CDR3 protein: CASSPRVSAGQPQHF
clone size: .
V gene: TRBV19
J gene: TRBJ1-5
D gene: .

CDR3 DNA: TGTGCCAGCAGTTTAGGGGCGGGCAACTCCTACGAGCAGTACTTC
CDR3 protein: CASSLGAGNSYEQYF
clone size: .
V gene: TRBV28
J gene: TRBJ2-7
D gene: .

CDR3 DNA: TGTGCCAGCAGCTTAACGGAAGTTATTTCCTCCGGGACAGCAAATTATAGCAATCAGCCCCAGCATTTT
CDR3 protein: CASSLTEVISSGTANYSNQPQHF
clone size: .
V gene: TRBV7-3
J gene: TRBJ1-5
D gene: TRBD1

CDR3 DNA: TGTGCCAGCAGTTTGGACCACTACTATGGCTACACCTTC
CDR3 protein: CASSLDHYYGYTF
clone size: .
V gene: TRBV11-1
J gene: TRBJ1-2
D gene: .

CDR3 DNA: TGTGCCAGCAGTTACGGACAGGGACCCTCCTACGAGCAGTACTTC
CDR3 protein: CASSYGQGPSYEQYF
clone size: .
V gene: TRBV27
J gene: TRBJ2-7
D gene: TRBD1

CDR3 DNA: TGTGCCAGCAGTTTAAGGGTAGCGGGAGCCGGGGAGCTGTTTTTT
CDR3 protein: CASSLRVAGAGELFF
clone size: .
V gene: TRBV27
J gene: TRBJ2-2
D gene: TRBD2

CDR3 DNA: TGCGCCAGCAGCCCCGGGACAGGGTATAGCAATCAGCCCCAGCATTTT
CDR3 protein: CASSPGTGYSNQPQHF
clone size: .
V gene: TRBV5-1
J gene: TRBJ1-5
D gene: TRBD1

CDR3 DNA: TGTGCCAGCAGTTATGGATCTGGGCTATACGAGCAGTACTTC
CDR3 protein: CASSYGSGLYEQYF
clone size: .
V gene: TRBV6-5
J gene: TRBJ2-7
D gene: .

CDR3 DNA: TGCGCCAGCAGCCTCCCCTTAACGGGAGGGCCCGTCACCGGGGAGCTGTTTTTT
CDR3 protein: CASSLPLTGGPVTGELFF
clone size: once
V gene: TRBV4-1
J gene: TRBJ2-2
D gene: TRBD2

CDR3 DNA: TGTGCCAGTAGTATCGGGACGGAAGAGGCAGAGACCCAGTACTTC
CDR3 protein: CASSIGTEEAETQYF
clone size: .
V gene: TRBV19
J gene: TRBJ2-5
D gene: .

CDR3 DNA: TGTGCCAGCAGTTTAGGGACGGGTATTTTGAGCGAGCAGTACTTC
CDR3 protein: CASSLGTGILSEQYF
clone size: .
V gene: TRBV27
J gene: TRBJ2-7
D gene: .

CDR3 DNA: TGCGCCAGCAGCCAAGATTGGTCTGAAGCTTTCTTT
CDR3 protein: CASSQDWSEAFF
clone size: .
V gene: TRBV4-1
J gene: TRBJ1-1
D gene: .

CDR3 DNA: TGCGCCAGCAGCCCCGACAGGGCGAACACTGAAGCTTTCTTT
CDR3 protein: CASSPDRANTEAFF
clone size: .
V gene: TRBV5-1
J gene: TRBJ1-1
D gene: TRBD1

CDR3 DNA: TGTGCCAGCAGTTTGGAGAGTCCATCCTACGAGCAGTACTTC
CDR3 protein: CASSLESPSYEQYF
clone size: .
V gene: TRBV27
J gene: TRBJ2-7
D gene: .

CDR3 DNA: TGTGCCAGTAGTATTGGGCAGGGTCCCTCCTACGAGCAGTACTTC
CDR3 protein: CASSIGQGPSYEQYF
clone size: once
V gene: TRBV19
J gene: TRBJ2-7
D gene: .

CDR3 DNA: TGTGCCAGCAGTTTCGATAGGATTTCACCCCTCCACTTT
CDR3 protein: CASSFDRISPLHF
clone size: few
V gene: TRBV27
J gene: TRBJ1-6
D gene: .

CDR3 DNA: TGTGCCATCACCCAGAACCAGGGGTGGGACACTGAAGCTTTCTTT
CDR3 protein: CAITQNQGWDTEAFF
clone size: .
V gene: TRBV10-3
J gene: TRBJ1-1
D gene: .

CDR3 DNA: TGTGCCAGCAGCGTACTTCCCGGGGAGCTGTTTTTT
CDR3 protein: CASSVLPGELFF
clone size: .
V gene: TRBV9
J gene: TRBJ2-2
D gene: .

CDR3 DNA: TGTGCCAGCAGTTTACTAGCGGGCCACGAGCAGTACTTC
CDR3 protein: CASSLLAGHEQYF
clone size: .
V gene: TRBV27
J gene: TRBJ2-7
D gene: TRBD2

CDR3 DNA: TGTGCCAGTAGTTCCCGGACAGGTACCCACGAGCAGTACTTC
CDR3 protein: CASSSRTGTHEQYF
clone size: .
V gene: TRBV19
J gene: TRBJ2-7
D gene: TRBD1

CDR3 DNA: TGTGCCAGCAGCACCAGGGGGGGCAATGGCTACACCTTC
CDR3 protein: CASSTRGGNGYTF
clone size: .
V gene: TRBV13
J gene: TRBJ1-2
D gene: TRBD1

CDR3 DNA: TGTGCCACGGGTTTGGGGGGCGACGGGGCCAACGTCCTGACTTTC
CDR3 protein: CATGLGGDGANVLTF
clone size: once
V gene: TRBV2
J gene: TRBJ2-6
D gene: .